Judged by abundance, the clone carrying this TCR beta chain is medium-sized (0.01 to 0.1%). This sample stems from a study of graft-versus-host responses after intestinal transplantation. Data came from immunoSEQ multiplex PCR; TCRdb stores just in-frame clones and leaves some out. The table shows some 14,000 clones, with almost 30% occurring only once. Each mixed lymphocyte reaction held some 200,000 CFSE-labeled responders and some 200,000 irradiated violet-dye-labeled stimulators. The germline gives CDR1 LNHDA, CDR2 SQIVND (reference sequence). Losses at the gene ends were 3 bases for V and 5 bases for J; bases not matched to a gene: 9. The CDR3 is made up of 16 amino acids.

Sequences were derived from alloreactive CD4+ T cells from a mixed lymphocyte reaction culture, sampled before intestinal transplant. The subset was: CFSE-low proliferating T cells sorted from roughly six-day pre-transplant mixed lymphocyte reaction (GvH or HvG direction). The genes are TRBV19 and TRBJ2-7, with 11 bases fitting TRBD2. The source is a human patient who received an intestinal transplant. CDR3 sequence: CASSMWLAGGSDEQYF. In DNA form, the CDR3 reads TGTGCCAGTAGTATGTGGCTAGCGGGAGGTTCAGACGAGCAGTACTTC.